These 20 T cell receptor beta chains originate from one sample sequenced in a study of vaccination and CD4 T cells after COVID-19. Cultured CD4+ T cell DNA was sequenced using the Oncomine TCR Beta short-read assay. One entry per CDR3 protein results from TCRdb running MiXCR on the PCR reads. The sample yields some 15,000 distinct CDR3 sequences, roughly 21% seen once. For these TCRs, the target antigens are not known. Regarding treatment: 10-day PBMC culture with coronavirus spike peptide pools or control peptides (ViraFEST assay). What was sequenced was cultured CD4+ T cells from blood. All receptors derive from a human donor with COVID-19.

This clonotype appeared a few times. The J gene is TRBJ1-1, the V gene TRBV2; 7 bases agree with TRBD1. The CDR3 is 18 residues long. CDR1 and CDR2 from the germline V gene are SNHLY and FYNNEI. J gave up 0 bases and V 7 bases, and 17 bases lay outside the gene matches. The CDR3 DNA is TGTGCCAGCATTCCATCGAGGACAGGCCAACTGATGAACACTGAAGCTTTCTTT. Translated: CASIPSRTGQLMNTEAFF. The full variable domain, its missing parts supplied by reference TRBV2 and TRBJ1-1, is EPEVTQTPSHQVTQMGQEVILRCVPISNHLYFYWYRQILGQKVEFLVSFYNNEISEKSEIFDDQFSVERPDGSNFTLKIRSTKLEDSAMYFCASIPSRTGQLMNTEAFFGQGTRLTVV.

The chain carries TRBV19 and TRBJ2-5; 8 bases map to TRBD2. In germline, CDR1 is LNHDA, CDR2 SQIVND (reference sequence). This CDR3 has 16 amino acids. With 3 bases clipped from V and 2 bases from J, the junction kept 8 bases outside the gene matches. The CDR3 sequence: CASSIGVAGLQETQYF. CDR3 nucleotides: TGTGCCAGTAGTATCGGGGTAGCGGGGCTTCAAGAGACCCAGTACTTC.

The rearrangement links TRBV25-1 to TRBJ2-3, with 7 positions matching TRBD2. Germline V gene lookup returns CDR1 MGHDK and CDR2 SYGVNS. After removal of 0 bases from V and 8 bases from J, the junction contained 8 bases not matched to a gene. This CDR3 comprises 15 residues. The CDR3 is CASSEYAGEAPTQYF. In DNA form, the CDR3 reads TGTGCCAGCAGTGAATATGCGGGGGAGGCCCCTACGCAGTATTTT.

This clonotype is classed as medium-sized. DNA of the CDR3: TGTGCCAGCAGTTTAGGGGGCCCGGATGAGACCCAGTACTTC. This gives the protein CASSLGGPDETQYF. This chain links TRBV27 with TRBJ2-5, with D perhaps TRBD1 (6 bases). V lost 2 bases and J 5 bases, leaving 12 bases between the germline ends. The CDR3 contains 14 residues. The germline gives CDR1 MNHEY, CDR2 SMNVEV (reference sequence).

This clonotype appeared a few times. This chain uses TRBV18 with TRBJ1-1, with D tentatively TRBD1 (5 bases). The V gene's germline CDR1 is KGHSH and CDR2 LQKENI. The V end lost 2 bases, the J end lost 4 bases, and 11 bases lay between the germline ends. CDR3 size: 14 residues. CDR3 region: CASSPIGVGTEAFF. CDR3 bases: TGTGCCAGCTCACCAATAGGGGTGGGCACTGAAGCTTTCTTT.

This sequence joins TRBV6-5 and TRBJ2-7; weak D call: TRBD2 (6 bases). This CDR3 comprises 19 residues. Germline CDR1 reads MNHEY; CDR2 reads SVGAGI. V lost 2 bases, J lost 5 bases, and 28 bases lay in between. This chain's CDR3 is CASSYLVASPGLPFHEQYF. DNA for the CDR3: TGTGCCAGCAGTTACCTCGTTGCCTCTCCGGGACTGCCTTTCCACGAGCAGTACTTC.

This clonotype is medium-sized in the sample. The chain has TRBV6-2 or TRBV6-3 and TRBJ1-2; 7 bases line up with TRBD1. With V trimmed by 8 bases and J by 8 bases, 8 bases remained unmatched. Germline V CDR1 and CDR2: MNHEY, SVGEGT. The CDR3 consists of 12 residues. CDR3 nucleotides: TGTGCCAGCGTGACAGGGCTGGGCGGCTACACCTTC. Translation gives CASVTGLGGYTF.

This clonotype was picked up a small number of times. The V and J genes are TRBV28 and TRBJ1-2, with D perhaps matching TRBD1 (5 bases). Deletions cut 2 bases from V and 4 bases from J, with 8 bases between. Per the germline V gene, CDR1 is MDHEN and CDR2 is SYDVKM. The CDR3 contains 13 residues. The CDR3 region is CASSLTGRYGYTF. CDR3 coding DNA: TGTGCCAGCAGTTTAACAGGTCGCTATGGCTACACCTTC.

V usage is TRBV10-3 and J usage is TRBJ1-5; TRBD1 matches at 9 bases. The CDR3 has 16 amino acids. V shed 11 bases, J shed 0 bases, and the junction held 11 bases outside the gene matches. Germline values: CDR1 ENHRY, CDR2 SYGVKD. The CDR3 reads CAVSPGTGNSNQPQHF. CDR3 DNA sequence: TGTGCCGTTAGTCCCGGGACAGGGAATAGCAATCAGCCCCAGCATTTT.

This sequence joins TRBV7-2 and TRBJ2-1, with 7 nucleotides matching TRBD1. CDR1 is SGHTA, CDR2 FQGNSA, per germline. J lost 6 bases, V lost 2 bases, and 10 bases had no gene match. CDR3 length equals 16 residues. The CDR3 DNA sequence: TGTGCCAGCAGCTTAAAGGGGGCAGTGTTGTTCAATGAGCAGTTCTTC. Amino acid sequence: CASSLKGAVLFNEQFF.

Within the sample, this clonotype is medium-sized. J is TRBJ1-1 and V is TRBV6-1; 7 bases align to TRBD1. This CDR3 region has 14 residues. CDR1 MNHNS and CDR2 SASEGT come from the germline V gene. V was clipped by 7 bases and J by 2 bases; unmatched bases: 7. The DNA for the CDR3 is TGTGCCAGCACCCTACGACAGGGCAACACTGAAGCTTTCTTT. It encodes CASTLRQGNTEAFF.

This chain uses TRBV5-1 with TRBJ1-2; TRBD1 matches 7 bases. The CDR3 runs 15 residues. Germline V gene sequence: CDR1 SGHRS, CDR2 YFSETQ. J was trimmed by 2 bases and V by 5 bases; bases with no gene match: 9. The CDR3 region has the DNA TGCGCCAGCAGTACAGGACAGGCCAAAAACTATGGCTACACCTTC. Its protein is CASSTGQAKNYGYTF.

V gene TRBV9 combines with J gene TRBJ2-2; unclear D gene. Germline loops: CDR1 SGDLS, CDR2 YYNGEE. There are 12 residues in the CDR3. The V gene lost 6 bases and the J gene lost 0 bases, with 3 bases spanning the gap. The CDR3 here is CASNSNTGELFF. The CDR3 DNA reads TGTGCCAGCAATTCGAACACCGGGGAGCTGTTTTTT.

This clonotype turned up a few times. The CDR3 nucleotides are TGTGCCAGCAGCATCGGCAGGGTAGCGACTTTGAACACTGAAGCTTTCTTT. Translation: CASSIGRVATLNTEAFF. The chain has TRBV11-3 and TRBJ1-1, with D possibly being TRBD1 (5 bases). CDR3 length: 17 amino acids. Germline CDR1 and CDR2: SGHNT and YENEEA. Trimming stripped 5 bases from V and 0 bases from J, with 19 bases between.

The chain has TRBV2 and TRBJ2-2, with D possibly TRBD2 on 6 matching bases. V was shortened by 7 bases and J by 4 bases, with 16 bases between the two germline ends. Germline lookup yields CDR1 SNHLY and CDR2 FYNNEI. The CDR3 is made up of 15 amino acids. The CDR3 DNA is TGTGCCAGCATGAGGGAGGAGGTAACCACCGGGGAGCTGTTTTTT. It encodes CASMREEVTTGELFF.

This clonotype appeared a few times. V usage is TRBV20-1 and J usage is TRBJ1-4; D might be TRBD1 (5 bases). V lost 6 bases and J lost 7, with 12 bases in between. Germline values: CDR1 DFQATT, CDR2 SNEGSKA (reference sequence). CDR3 length: 12 amino acids. This chain's CDR3 is CSAKLGGEKLFF. In DNA, the CDR3 is TGCAGTGCAAAACTCGGGGGTGAAAAACTGTTTTTT.

By frequency in the sample, this clonotype is medium-sized. The gene calls are TRBV6-1 and TRBJ1-5; D call uncertain. This CDR3 has 12 residues. The germline V and J ends were trimmed by 4 bases and 7 bases, with 8 bases remaining between them. Germline CDR1 and CDR2: MNHNS and SASEGT. The CDR3, as DNA: TGTGCCAGCAGTGTCCGGTTACAGCCCCAGCATTTT. Protein product: CASSVRLQPQHF.

This clonotype was observed a handful of times. The V call is TRBV6-1, the J call TRBJ1-2; D is unclear. Germline lookup yields CDR1 MNHNS and CDR2 SASEGT. Between the trimmed V and J ends, which lost 6 bases and 7 bases, there was a span of 18 bases. The CDR3 consists of 14 residues. DNA of the CDR3: TGTGCCAGCAGCCCGGCTCATGAGGTCAGTGGCTACACCTTC. Translating it yields CASSPAHEVSGYTF.

The table lists this clonotype with a few counts. The chain joins TRBV6-1 to TRBJ1-4; D is perhaps TRBD1 (5 bases). Germline V gene lookup returns CDR1 MNHNS and CDR2 SASEGT. The V end lost 3 bases, the J end lost 8 bases, and 13 bases lay between the germline ends. The CDR3 spans 14 residues. Written as DNA, the CDR3 is TGTGCCAGCAGTGAGCAGGGAGGGGTAGAAAAACTGTTTTTT. Translation: CASSEQGGVEKLFF.

A few counts support this clonotype. V gene TRBV25-1 combines with J gene TRBJ2-2; 9 positions match TRBD1. The CDR3 extends over 16 amino acids. V was clipped by 2 bases and J by 3 bases; unmatched bases: 4. Germline loops: CDR1 MGHDK, CDR2 SYGVNS. The CDR3 nucleotides read TGTGCCAGCAGTGAAGGCTGGACAGGGGACACCGGGGAGCTGTTTTTT. It encodes CASSEGWTGDTGELFF.